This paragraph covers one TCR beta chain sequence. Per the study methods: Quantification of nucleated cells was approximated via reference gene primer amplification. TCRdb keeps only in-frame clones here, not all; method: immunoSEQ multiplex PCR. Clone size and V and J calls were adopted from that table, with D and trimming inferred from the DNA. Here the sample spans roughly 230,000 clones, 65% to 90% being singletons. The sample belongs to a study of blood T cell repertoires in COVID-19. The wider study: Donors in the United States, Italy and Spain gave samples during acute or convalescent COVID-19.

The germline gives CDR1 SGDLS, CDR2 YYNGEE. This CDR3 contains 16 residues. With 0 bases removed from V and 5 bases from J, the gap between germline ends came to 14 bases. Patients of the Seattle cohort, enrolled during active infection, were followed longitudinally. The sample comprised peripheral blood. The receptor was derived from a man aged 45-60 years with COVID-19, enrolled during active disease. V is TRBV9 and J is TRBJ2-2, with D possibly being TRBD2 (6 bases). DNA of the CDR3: TGTGCCAGCAGCGTAGACATGAGCGGGCTGACCGGGGAGCTGTTTTTT. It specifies CASSVDMSGLTGELFF.